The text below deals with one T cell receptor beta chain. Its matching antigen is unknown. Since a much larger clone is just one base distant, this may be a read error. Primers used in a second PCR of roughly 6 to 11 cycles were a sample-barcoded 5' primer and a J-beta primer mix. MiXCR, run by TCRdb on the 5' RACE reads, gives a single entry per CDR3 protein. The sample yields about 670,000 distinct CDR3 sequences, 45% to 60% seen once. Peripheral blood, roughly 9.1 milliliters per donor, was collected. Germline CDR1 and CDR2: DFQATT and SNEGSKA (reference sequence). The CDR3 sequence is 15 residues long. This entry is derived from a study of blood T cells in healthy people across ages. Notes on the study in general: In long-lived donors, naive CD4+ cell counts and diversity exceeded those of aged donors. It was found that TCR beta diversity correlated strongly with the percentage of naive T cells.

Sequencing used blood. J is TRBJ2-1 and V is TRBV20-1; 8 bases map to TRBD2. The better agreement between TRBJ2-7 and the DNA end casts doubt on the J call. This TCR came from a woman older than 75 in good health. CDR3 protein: CSAAWASGQYNEQYF. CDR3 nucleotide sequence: TGCAGTGCTGCCTGGGCTAGCGGGCAATACAATGAGCAGTACTTC.